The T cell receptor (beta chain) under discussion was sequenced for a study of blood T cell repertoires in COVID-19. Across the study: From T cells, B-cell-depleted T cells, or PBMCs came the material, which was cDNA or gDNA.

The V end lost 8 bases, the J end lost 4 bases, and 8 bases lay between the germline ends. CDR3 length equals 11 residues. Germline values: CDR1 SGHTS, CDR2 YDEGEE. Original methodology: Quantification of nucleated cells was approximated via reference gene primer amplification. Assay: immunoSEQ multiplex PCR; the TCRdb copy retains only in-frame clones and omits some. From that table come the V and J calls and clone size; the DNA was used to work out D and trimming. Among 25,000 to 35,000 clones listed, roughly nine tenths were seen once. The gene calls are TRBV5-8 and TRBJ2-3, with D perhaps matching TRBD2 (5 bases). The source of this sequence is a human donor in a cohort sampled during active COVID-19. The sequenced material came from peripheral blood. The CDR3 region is CARGGPDTQYF. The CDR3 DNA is TGTGCCAGAGGAGGACCAGATACGCAGTATTTT.